The rows below give T cell receptor beta chains drawn from one sample of a study of CD8 T cells in Susac syndrome. One entry per CDR3 protein, called by TCRdb with MiXCR from the immunoSEQ multiplex PCR reads. The table lists under 200,000 distinct CDR3 sequences, 90% to 95% of them singletons. The sample was CD4+ T cells from PBMCs. The source is a human donor in good health. CDR3s include the opening cysteine and the closing phenylalanine or tryptophan. A D gene is named only where the DNA matches it firmly. Clone size is not always given. Where it is, it says once, few, many or a class for expanded clones.

size	D	V	J	CDR3	DNA
.	TRBD1	TRBV28	TRBJ2-3	CASSLYRGPDTQYF	TGTGCCAGCAGTTTATACAGGGGCCCAGATACGCAGTATTTT
.	.	TRBV3-1	TRBJ2-7	CASSSIAGEQYF	TGTGCCAGCAGCAGCATAGCAGGCGAGCAGTACTTC
.	.	TRBV19	TRBJ1-2	CASSSGINYGYTF	TGTGCCAGTAGTAGCGGGATAAACTATGGCTACACCTTC
.	.	TRBV23-1	TRBJ2-7	CASSQCLPGPEPYEQYF	TGCGCCAGCAGTCAATGCTTACCGGGACCAGAACCCTACGAGCAGTACTTC
.	.	TRBV7-2	TRBJ2-7	CASSLPGFRGHEQYF	TGTGCCAGCAGCTTACCTGGTTTCAGGGGCCACGAGCAGTACTTC
.	.	TRBV3-1	TRBJ2-7	CASSHGRFGEQYF	TGTGCCAGCAGCCATGGCCGTTTCGGGGAGCAGTACTTC
once	TRBD1	TRBV20-1	TRBJ2-7	CSARDPLDRGNEQYF	TGCAGTGCTAGAGATCCCTTGGACAGGGGGAACGAGCAGTACTTC
.	.	TRBV9	TRBJ2-5	CASSVATQETQYF	TGTGCCAGCAGCGTAGCCACCCAAGAGACCCAGTACTTC
.	.	TRBV20-1	TRBJ2-1	CSARDRTQARNEQFF	TGCAGTGCTAGAGATCGCACGCAGGCGAGAAATGAGCAGTTCTTC
few	.	TRBV19	TRBJ1-2	CASSSTGVGYGYTF	TGTGCCAGTAGTAGTACCGGCGTCGGCTATGGCTACACCTTC
.	.	TRBV7-3	TRBJ1-6	CASSLFGSDNSPLHF	TGTGCCAGCAGCTTGTTCGGGTCTGACAATTCACCCCTCCACTTT
.	.	TRBV29-1	TRBJ1-4	CSVTDNEKLFF	TGCAGCGTGACAGACAATGAAAAACTGTTTTTT
.	.	TRBV24-1	TRBJ2-7	CATSDSGTSNSYEQYF	TGTGCCACCAGTGATTCGGGGACCTCGAACTCCTACGAGCAGTACTTC
.	.	TRBV7-2	TRBJ2-7	CASSLEERRSLEQYF	TGTGCCAGCAGCTTAGAAGAGAGGAGATCCCTCGAGCAGTACTTC
.	TRBD2	TRBV6-2/TRBV6-3	TRBJ2-7	CASRTPGGVHEQYF	TGTGCCAGCAGAACCCCTGGGGGGGTCCACGAGCAGTACTTC
once	.	TRBV20-1	TRBJ1-3	CSASETPGNTIYF	TGCAGTGCTAGTGAGACTCCCGGAAACACCATATATTTT
once	.	TRBV29-1	TRBJ2-3	CSVARAVADTQYF	TGCAGCGTTGCCAGGGCTGTCGCAGATACGCAGTATTTT
.	.	TRBV20-1	TRBJ2-5	CSASPLAARSQETQYF	TGCAGTGCTTCTCCCCTGGCAGCCCGTTCCCAGGAGACCCAGTACTTC
.	.	TRBV30	TRBJ2-1	CAWSDLSGRTYNEQFF	TGTGCCTGGAGCGACCTATCGGGGAGGACCTACAATGAGCAGTTCTTC
.	.	TRBV24-1	TRBJ2-5	CATSYGGFQETQYF	TGTGCCACCTCGTACGGGGGATTCCAAGAGACCCAGTACTTC
.	TRBD2	TRBV30	TRBJ2-1	CAWSLGTSNEQFF	TGTGCCTGGAGCCTCGGGACTAGCAATGAGCAGTTCTTC
few	TRBD1	TRBV29-1	TRBJ2-7	CSVKTGTLDYEQYF	TGCAGCGTCAAGACAGGGACATTAGACTACGAGCAGTACTTC
.	.	TRBV25-1	TRBJ1-2	CASSGVYGYTF	TGTGCCAGCAGCGGGGTCTATGGCTACACCTTC
.	.	TRBV20-1	TRBJ2-5	CSSVYQETQYF	TGCAGCAGCGTGTACCAAGAGACCCAGTACTTC
.	.	TRBV27	TRBJ2-7	CASSYRQRATYEQYF	TGTGCCAGCAGTTACAGGCAGAGAGCGACCTACGAGCAGTACTTC
.	.	TRBV3-1	TRBJ2-2	CASTPGHRGATNTGELFF	TGTGCCAGCACCCCAGGTCATCGGGGGGCCACGAACACCGGGGAGCTGTTTTTT
.	.	TRBV7-6	TRBJ2-1	CASSQLLPYNEQFF	TGTGCCAGCAGCCAGCTGCTCCCCTACAATGAGCAGTTCTTC
.	.	TRBV12-3/TRBV12-4	TRBJ1-4	CASRSTGEKLFF	TGTGCCAGCAGGTCTACTGGAGAAAAACTGTTTTTT
once	.	TRBV29-1	TRBJ2-2	CSVMTGTASNTGELLF	TGCAGCGTTATGACCGGGACGGCTTCGAACACCGGGGAGCTGCTTTTT
.	TRBD1	TRBV25-1	TRBJ2-5	CASSEFKGAETQYF	TGTGCCAGCAGTGAATTTAAGGGGGCGGAGACCCAGTACTTC
.	.	TRBV30	TRBJ2-1	CAWSVLSSYNEQFF	TGTGCCTGGAGTGTACTTAGTTCCTACAATGAGCAGTTCTTC
.	.	TRBV25-1	TRBJ2-1	CASSVPPGEQFF	TGTGCCAGCAGTGTACCGCCGGGTGAGCAGTTCTTC
.	TRBD1	TRBV12-3/TRBV12-4	TRBJ2-7	CASSNGQGAYEQYF	TGTGCCAGCAGCAACGGACAGGGGGCCTACGAGCAGTACTTC
.	.	TRBV7-2	TRBJ2-5	CASRRTNYQETQYF	TGTGCCAGCAGGAGGACGAACTACCAAGAGACCCAGTACTTC
.	.	TRBV6-2/TRBV6-3	TRBJ2-2	CASSYLRVGELFF	TGTGCCAGCAGTTACTTGAGGGTCGGGGAGCTGTTTTTT
.	.	TRBV7-9	TRBJ1-2	CASSLAGAGGYTF	TGTGCCAGCAGCTTAGCAGGGGCAGGGGGCTACACCTTC
.	TRBD1	TRBV24-1	TRBJ2-1	CATSDFQGADEQFF	TGTGCCACCAGTGATTTCCAGGGGGCCGATGAGCAGTTCTTC
.	.	TRBV14	TRBJ2-7	CASSQAGRASYEQYF	TGTGCCAGCAGCCAAGCGGGGCGGGCCTCTTACGAGCAGTACTTC
.	.	TRBV19	TRBJ2-2	CASSIGRDTGELFF	TGTGCCAGTAGTATAGGACGGGACACCGGGGAGCTGTTTTTT
once	.	TRBV12-3/TRBV12-4	TRBJ2-2	CASRSGTPNTGELFF	TGTGCCAGCAGGTCCGGGACACCAAACACCGGGGAGCTGTTTTTT
.	.	TRBV9	TRBJ2-2	CASSVWQDTGELFF	TGTGCCAGCAGCGTCTGGCAGGACACCGGGGAGCTGTTTTTT
.	.	TRBV7-9	TRBJ2-5	CASRQGAQETQYF	TGTGCCAGCCGGCAGGGTGCCCAAGAGACCCAGTACTTC
.	.	TRBV20-1	TRBJ2-5	CSAPHWHGETQYF	TGCAGTGCGCCGCACTGGCACGGCGAGACCCAGTACTTC
.	.	TRBV29-1	TRBJ2-5	CSSGTPGETQYF	TGCAGCTCCGGGACTCCCGGCGAGACCCAGTACTTC
.	.	TRBV27	TRBJ2-7	CASSLLEQYF	TGTGCCAGCAGTTTACTCGAGCAGTACTTC
.	TRBD1	TRBV6-5	TRBJ1-2	CASSYSDRGWGYTF	TGTGCCAGCAGTTACTCTGACAGGGGATGGGGCTACACCTTC
.	.	TRBV12-3/TRBV12-4	TRBJ2-7	CASSLAVEQYF	TGTGCCAGCAGTTTAGCGGTCGAGCAGTACTTC
.	.	TRBV7-2	TRBJ2-6	CASSLTSSGANVLTF	TGTGCCAGCAGCTTAACAAGCTCTGGGGCCAACGTCCTGACTTTC
.	TRBD1	TRBV20-1	TRBJ1-5	CSALSLTGFSNQPQHF	TGCAGTGCTCTATCCTTGACAGGGTTTAGCAATCAGCCCCAGCATTTT
once	TRBD2	TRBV20-1	TRBJ2-3	CSARDYTTDTQYF	TGCAGTGCGCGGGACTATACAACAGATACGCAGTATTTT
.	TRBD2	TRBV20-1	TRBJ2-1	CSADGTSGVSYNEQFF	TGCAGTGCTGACGGGACTAGCGGGGTGTCCTACAATGAGCAGTTCTTC
.	TRBD1	TRBV28	TRBJ1-2	CASSTGAISTGYTF	TGTGCCAGCAGTACAGGGGCCATCTCGACTGGCTACACCTTC
.	.	TRBV4-3	TRBJ2-7	CASSKDVGHSYEQYF	TGCGCCAGCAGCAAAGACGTGGGGCACTCCTACGAGCAGTACTTC